This passage covers 17 T cell receptor beta chains from one sample sequenced in a study of blood T cell repertoires in COVID-19. Libraries were prepared by immunoSEQ multiplex PCR; TCRdb keeps only in-frame clonotypes and omits some of them. Of about 330,000 clones in the sample, nearly 90% were seen once. The sequenced sample consisted of PBMCs or T cells enriched from blood (not recorded which). Receptor source: a woman aged 25 to 39 who had recovered from COVID-19.

DNA of the CDR3: TGTGCCAGCAGAAGGACAGGGGAGACTGAAGCTTTCTTT. Translating it yields CASRRTGETEAFF. V and J are TRBV6-5 and TRBJ1-1; 9 nucleotides line up with TRBD1. This CDR3 is 13 amino acids long. Germline V CDR1 and CDR2: MNHEY, SVGAGI. V gave up 6 bases and J gave up 5 bases; unmatched junction bases: 4.

The chain uses TRBV6-2 or TRBV6-3 and TRBJ1-1, with 8 bases that match TRBD1. The J segment lost 2 bases and the V segment lost 6 bases, leaving 8 bases of the junction unmatched. The CDR3 has 15 amino acids. Per germline, CDR1 MNHEY and CDR2 SVGEGT. Here the CDR3 reads CASSPGQERNTEAFF. As DNA, the CDR3 is TGTGCCAGCAGCCCGGGACAGGAGAGAAACACTGAAGCTTTCTTT.

This rearrangement joins TRBV5-1 to TRBJ2-7; 8 bases are a match to TRBD2. The CDR3 sequence is 15 residues long. The J segment lost 1 base and the V segment lost 3 bases, leaving 6 bases of the junction unmatched. Germline V CDR1 and CDR2: SGHRS, YFSETQ. The CDR3 DNA follows: TGCGCCAGCAGCTCACTAGCGGACCCGTCCTACGAGCAGTACTTC. Translating gives CASSSLADPSYEQYF.

The chain has TRBV4-1 and TRBJ1-5, with TRBD1 matching 7 bases. The V segment lost 1 base and the J segment 5 bases; nucleotides outside the gene matches: 2. Germline V gives CDR1 MGHRA, CDR2 YSYEKL. There are 14 residues in the CDR3. The CDR3 protein is CASSQGTGYQPQHF. The CDR3 nucleotides read TGCGCCAGCAGCCAAGGGACAGGTTATCAGCCCCAGCATTTT.

The chain combines TRBV9 with TRBJ2-1; possible D gene TRBD2, 5 bases. This CDR3 has 13 amino acids. V gave up 1 base and J gave up 7 bases, with 9 bases separating them. Per germline, CDR1 SGDLS and CDR2 YYNGEE. The CDR3 bases are TGTGCCAGCAGCGTAAATTCGGGGAATGAGCAGTTCTTC. Protein product: CASSVNSGNEQFF.

The chain recombines TRBV5-1 with TRBJ1-5; D unresolved. Trimming took off 2 bases at V and 6 bases at J, with 9 bases between the two ends. In germline, CDR1 is SGHRS, CDR2 YFSETQ. The CDR3 totals 13 residues. The DNA for the CDR3 is TGCGCCAGCAGCTTTAGCACCGGTCAGCCCCAGCATTTT. It encodes CASSFSTGQPQHF.

This clone was counted a single time. The chain recombines TRBV19 with TRBJ1-5; D gene ambiguous. CDR1 and CDR2 (germline): LNHDA, SQIVND (reference sequence). The CDR3 consists of 13 residues. The germline V and J ends were trimmed by 5 bases and 3 bases, with 8 bases remaining between them. DNA for the CDR3: TGTGCCAGTAGTGTGAGGAACAATCAGCCCCAGCATTTT. It translates to CASSVRNNQPQHF.

This clone came up once. The V call is TRBV5-1, the J call TRBJ1-5; D is uncertain. The CDR3 has 14 amino acids. Looked up from germline, CDR1 is SGHRS and CDR2 is YFSETQ. V was trimmed by 4 bases and J by 3 bases, leaving 11 bases between them. The CDR3 coding sequence is TGCGCCAGCAGCGCCGAGGGATCCAATCAGCCCCAGCATTTT. It is translated as CASSAEGSNQPQHF. The variable domain in full, with the rest retrieved from reference TRBV5-1 and TRBJ1-5, is KAGVTQTPRYLIKTRGQQVTLSCSPISGHRSVSWYQQTPGQGLQFLFEYFSETQRNKGNFPGRFSGRQFSNSRSEMNVSTLELGDSALYLCASSAEGSNQPQHFGDGTRLSIL.

This rearrangement joins TRBV10-2 to TRBJ2-3; tentative D call: TRBD2 (7 bases). Germline loops: CDR1 WSHSY, CDR2 SAAADI. This CDR3 is 15 amino acids long. V lost 7 bases and J lost 3, with 17 bases in between. Here the CDR3 reads CASKRGGEETDTQYF. CDR3 DNA: TGCGCCAGCAAGAGAGGGGGGGAGGAGACAGATACGCAGTATTTT.

V and J are TRBV5-1 and TRBJ1-6; TRBD1 matches 7 bases. The CDR3 covers 15 residues. V dropped 3 bases and J dropped 5; count of bases not matched to a gene: 5. Germline V lookup: CDR1 SGHRS, CDR2 YFSETQ. The CDR3 here is CASSSDRVNNSPLHF. The CDR3 region has the DNA TGCGCCAGCAGCTCTGACAGGGTTAATAATTCACCCCTCCACTTT.

J is TRBJ2-5 and V is TRBV7-2; 7 bases line up with TRBD2. Trimming took 0 bases from V and 3 from J; bases not matched to a gene: 7. CDR1 and CDR2 (germline): SGHTA, FQGNSA. The CDR3 sequence is 16 residues long. The CDR3: CASSLASRTSEETQYF. CDR3 bases: TGTGCCAGCAGCTTAGCGTCGAGAACTAGCGAAGAGACCCAGTACTTC. Filled out from reference TRBV7-2 and TRBJ2-5, the complete variable domain reads GAGVSQSPSNKVTEKGKDVELRCDPISGHTALYWYRQSLGQGLEFLIYFQGNSAPDKSGLPSDRFSAERTGGSVSTLTIQRTQQEDSAVYLCASSLASRTSEETQYFGPGTRLLVL.

The CDR3 DNA sequence: TGCGCCAGCAGCTTGGGGGCAATAGCGGGGGCCTATGAGCAGTTCTTC. Amino acid sequence: CASSLGAIAGAYEQFF. The chain carries TRBV5-1 and TRBJ2-1; 9 bases are a match to TRBD2. Losses at the gene ends were 0 bases for V and 8 bases for J; bases not matched to a gene: 9. CDR1 and CDR2 from the germline V gene are SGHRS and YFSETQ. This CDR3 is 16 amino acids long.

The genes are TRBV9 and TRBJ2-5; 11 nucleotides line up with TRBD2. The trim removed 0 bases at V and 4 bases at J, leaving 5 bases unmatched. This CDR3 is built from 16 residues. In germline, CDR1 is SGDLS, CDR2 YYNGEE. CDR3 in DNA: TGTGCCAGCAGCGTAGGATTAGCGGGAGGGTCAGAGACCCAGTACTTC. This encodes CASSVGLAGGSETQYF.

J is TRBJ2-7 and V is TRBV6-5, with D unclear. CDR3 size: 15 residues. CDR1 MNHEY and CDR2 SVGAGI come from the germline V gene. Trimming stripped 7 bases from V and 5 bases from J, with 21 bases between. This chain's CDR3 is CASTLGRHALDEQYF. CDR3 nucleotide sequence: TGTGCCAGCACCCTAGGTAGGCATGCCCTCGACGAGCAGTACTTC.

The chain has TRBV29-1 and TRBJ1-1; TRBD1 agrees at 7 bases. The germline gives CDR1 SQVTM, CDR2 ANQGSEA. This CDR3 is built from 13 residues. J was trimmed by 1 base and V by 4 bases; bases with no gene match: 3. The CDR3 spells CSVARTGNTEAFF. DNA for the CDR3: TGCAGCGTTGCGAGGACAGGGAACACTGAAGCTTTCTTT.

This chain links TRBV19 with TRBJ1-5, with D possibly TRBD1 on 6 matching bases. Trimming pared 4 bases from V and 3 bases from J, leaving 16 bases between. Germline values: CDR1 LNHDA, CDR2 SQIVND (reference sequence). The CDR3 consists of 16 residues. The CDR3 sequence is CASSRSPQGTNQPQHF. DNA of the CDR3: TGTGCCAGTAGTAGGTCACCACAGGGAACCAATCAGCCCCAGCATTTT.

The chain combines TRBV30 with TRBJ1-5; perhaps TRBD1 as D (6 bases). CDR1 is GTSNPN and CDR2 is SVGIG in the germline V gene (reference sequence). Trimming removed 5 bases from V and 3 bases from J, with 23 bases in between. This CDR3 contains 17 residues. CDR3 protein: CAWSKRLRGIDNQPQHF. DNA of the CDR3: TGTGCCTGGTCTAAGAGATTGAGGGGGATCGACAATCAGCCCCAGCATTTT.